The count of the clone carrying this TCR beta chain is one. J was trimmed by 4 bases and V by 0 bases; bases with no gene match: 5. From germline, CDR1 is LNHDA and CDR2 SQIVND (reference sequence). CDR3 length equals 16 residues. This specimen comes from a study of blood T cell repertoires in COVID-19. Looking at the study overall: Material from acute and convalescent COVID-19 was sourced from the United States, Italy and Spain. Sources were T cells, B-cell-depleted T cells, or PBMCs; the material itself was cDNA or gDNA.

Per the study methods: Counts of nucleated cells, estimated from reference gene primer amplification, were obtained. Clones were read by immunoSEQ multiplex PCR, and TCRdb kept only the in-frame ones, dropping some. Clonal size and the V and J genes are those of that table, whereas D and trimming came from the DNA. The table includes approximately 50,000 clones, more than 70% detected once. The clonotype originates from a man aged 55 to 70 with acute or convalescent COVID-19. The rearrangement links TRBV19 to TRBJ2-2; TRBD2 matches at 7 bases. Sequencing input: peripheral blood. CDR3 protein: CASSIEGGKSTGELFF. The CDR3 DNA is TGTGCCAGTAGTATAGAGGGGGGGAAGTCCACCGGGGAGCTGTTTTTT.